This is a list of T cell receptor beta chains from one sample in a study of blood T cell repertoires in COVID-19. TCRdb keeps only in-frame clones here, not all; method: immunoSEQ multiplex PCR. The sample records around 92,000 clones, roughly 70% being singletons. Specimen: peripheral blood. These receptors were obtained from a man between 65 and 85 years old with COVID-19, enrolled during active disease. Both conserved end residues are trimmed from each CDR3. Expanded clones are given a class, and other clones once, few, many or no size at all.

j_gene: TRBJ2-7
abundance: -
v_gene: TRBV25-1
CDR3aa: ASQGISQAKGEQY

j_gene: TRBJ2-3
abundance: -
v_gene: TRBV24-1
CDR3aa: ATSDTLAGGGTDTQY

j_gene: TRBJ2-7
abundance: -
v_gene: TRBV10-2
CDR3aa: ASSDPGSGRRSYEQY

j_gene: TRBJ1-2
abundance: -
v_gene: TRBV7-2
CDR3aa: ASSPGQGPYGYT

j_gene: TRBJ2-7
abundance: -
v_gene: TRBV6-2/TRBV6-3
CDR3aa: ASSRTGWGSYEQY

j_gene: TRBJ2-1
abundance: few
v_gene: TRBV5-4
CDR3aa: ASSPRQGYNEQF

j_gene: TRBJ2-4
abundance: few
v_gene: TRBV4-1
CDR3aa: ASSLLLSGRGDIQY

j_gene: TRBJ2-7
abundance: -
v_gene: TRBV3-1/TRBV3-2
CDR3aa: ASSHRGTKANYEQY

j_gene: TRBJ2-7
abundance: few
v_gene: TRBV5-1
CDR3aa: ASSLGDRAREQY

j_gene: TRBJ1-5
abundance: -
v_gene: TRBV30
CDR3aa: AWSRDRGYQPQH

j_gene: TRBJ2-5
abundance: -
v_gene: TRBV24-1
CDR3aa: ATSDPTQGASATQY